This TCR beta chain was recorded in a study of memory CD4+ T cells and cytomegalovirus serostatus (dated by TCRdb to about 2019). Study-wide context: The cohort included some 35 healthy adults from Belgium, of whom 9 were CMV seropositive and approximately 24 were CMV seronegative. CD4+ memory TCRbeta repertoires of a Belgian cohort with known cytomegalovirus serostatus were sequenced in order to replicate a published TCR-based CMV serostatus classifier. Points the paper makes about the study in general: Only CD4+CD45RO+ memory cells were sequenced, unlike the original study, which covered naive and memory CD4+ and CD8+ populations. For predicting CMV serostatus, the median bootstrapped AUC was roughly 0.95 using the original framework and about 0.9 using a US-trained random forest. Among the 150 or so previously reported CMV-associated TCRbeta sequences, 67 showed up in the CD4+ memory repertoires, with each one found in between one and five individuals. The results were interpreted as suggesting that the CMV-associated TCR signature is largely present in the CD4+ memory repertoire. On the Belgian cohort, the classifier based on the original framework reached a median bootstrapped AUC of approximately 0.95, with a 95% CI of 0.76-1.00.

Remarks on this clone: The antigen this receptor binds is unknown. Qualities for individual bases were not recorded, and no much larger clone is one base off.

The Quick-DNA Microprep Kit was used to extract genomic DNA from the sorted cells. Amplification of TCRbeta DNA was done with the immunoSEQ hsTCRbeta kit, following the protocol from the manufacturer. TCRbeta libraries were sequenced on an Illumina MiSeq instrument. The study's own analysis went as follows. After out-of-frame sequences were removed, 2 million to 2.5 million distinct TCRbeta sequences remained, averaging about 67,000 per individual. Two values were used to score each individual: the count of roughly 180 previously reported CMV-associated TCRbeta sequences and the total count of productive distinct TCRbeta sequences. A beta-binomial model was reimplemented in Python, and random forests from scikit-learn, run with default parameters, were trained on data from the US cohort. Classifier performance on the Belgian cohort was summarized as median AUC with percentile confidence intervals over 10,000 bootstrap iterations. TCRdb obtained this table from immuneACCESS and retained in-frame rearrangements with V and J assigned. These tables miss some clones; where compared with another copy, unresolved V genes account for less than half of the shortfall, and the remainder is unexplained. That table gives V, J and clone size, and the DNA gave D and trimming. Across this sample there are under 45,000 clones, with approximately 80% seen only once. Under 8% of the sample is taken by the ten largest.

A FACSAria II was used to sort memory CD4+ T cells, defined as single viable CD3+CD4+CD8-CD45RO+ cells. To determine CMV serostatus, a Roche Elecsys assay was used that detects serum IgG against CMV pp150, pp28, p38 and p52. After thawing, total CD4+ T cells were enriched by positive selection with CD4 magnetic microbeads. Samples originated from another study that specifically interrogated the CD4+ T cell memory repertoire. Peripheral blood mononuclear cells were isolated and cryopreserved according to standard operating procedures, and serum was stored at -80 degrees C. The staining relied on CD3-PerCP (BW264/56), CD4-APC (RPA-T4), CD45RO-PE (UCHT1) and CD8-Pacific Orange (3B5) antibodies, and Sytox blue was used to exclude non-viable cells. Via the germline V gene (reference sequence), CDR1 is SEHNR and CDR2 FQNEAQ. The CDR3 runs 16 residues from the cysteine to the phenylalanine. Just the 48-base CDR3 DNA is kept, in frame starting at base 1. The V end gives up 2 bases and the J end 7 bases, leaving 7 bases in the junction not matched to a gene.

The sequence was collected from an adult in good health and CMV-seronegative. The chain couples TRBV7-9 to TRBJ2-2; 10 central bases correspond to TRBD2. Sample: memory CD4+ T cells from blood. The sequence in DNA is TGTGCCAGCAGCTTACAGCTAGCGGGAGTTGGCGGGGAGCTGTTTTTT. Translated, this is CASSLQLAGVGGELFF.